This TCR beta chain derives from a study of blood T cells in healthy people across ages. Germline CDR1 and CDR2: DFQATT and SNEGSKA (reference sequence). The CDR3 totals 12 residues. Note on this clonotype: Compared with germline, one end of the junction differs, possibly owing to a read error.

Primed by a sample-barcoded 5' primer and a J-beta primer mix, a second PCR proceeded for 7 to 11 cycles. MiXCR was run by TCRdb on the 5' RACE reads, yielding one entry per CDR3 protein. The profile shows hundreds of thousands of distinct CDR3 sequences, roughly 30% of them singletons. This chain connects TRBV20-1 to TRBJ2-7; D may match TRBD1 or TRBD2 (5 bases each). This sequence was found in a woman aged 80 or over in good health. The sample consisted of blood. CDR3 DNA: TGCAGTACTAGAGATTTGACAGACGAGCAGTACTTC. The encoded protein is CSTRDLTDEQYF.